The rows below give T cell receptor beta chains drawn from one sample of a study of beta chain features in type 1 diabetes. The data were produced by immunoSEQ multiplex PCR, yet TCRdb's version contains in-frame clones alone and is incomplete. The sample consists of 160,000 or so clones, 9% to 10% of them appearing once. The sequenced sample was central memory CD4+ T cells from blood. These receptors all stem from a woman aged 25 to 39 with type 1 diabetes. CDR3s include the opening cysteine and the closing phenylalanine or tryptophan. The D gene is left open where the match is weak. Clone size appears in some rows only: once, few, many, or a class for an expanded clone.

J gene,D gene,V gene,clone size,CDR3 protein,CDR3 DNA
TRBJ1-1,-,TRBV7-9,-,CASSLFAEAFF,TGTGCCAGCAGCCTTTTCGCTGAAGCTTTCTTT
TRBJ1-5,-,TRBV27,few,CASSPWTGNQPQHF,TGTGCCAGCAGTCCCTGGACGGGAAATCAGCCCCAGCATTTT
TRBJ1-2,-,TRBV27,-,CASSPLGRDYGYTF,TGTGCCAGCAGCCCCCTAGGCAGGGACTATGGCTACACCTTC
TRBJ2-7,-,TRBV11-3,-,CASSLGVTGEQYF,TGTGCCAGCAGCTTAGGGGTGACAGGCGAGCAGTACTTC
TRBJ2-7,-,TRBV28,-,CASSLVGSGEQYF,TGTGCCAGCAGTTTGGTGGGGAGCGGCGAGCAGTACTTC
TRBJ2-3,TRBD2,TRBV7-3,few,CASSRTGTRTDTQYF,TGTGCCAGCAGCCGAACCGGGACTAGGACAGATACGCAGTATTTT
TRBJ2-1,-,TRBV7-2,few,CASTLGVATYNEQFF,TGTGCCAGCACCCTCGGGGTAGCTACTTACAATGAGCAGTTCTTC
TRBJ2-5,TRBD2,TRBV4-2,once,CASSPGTAGEETQYF,TGTGCCAGCAGCCCCGGAACGGCGGGAGAAGAGACCCAGTACTTC
TRBJ1-2,TRBD1,TRBV5-1,-,CASSLANDRASGYTF,TGCGCCAGCAGCTTGGCGAATGACAGGGCGTCTGGCTACACCTTC
TRBJ2-3,-,TRBV6-1,few,CASSADYRDTQYF,TGTGCCAGCAGTGCCGACTATCGAGATACGCAGTATTTT
TRBJ1-2,-,TRBV15,few,CATSRDSFVWTF,TGTGCCACCAGCAGAGATAGTTTCGTTTGGACCTTC
TRBJ1-2,-,TRBV10-3,-,CASIDFGGGGNYGYTF,TGTGCCAGCATTGACTTCGGCGGGGGAGGGAACTATGGCTACACCTTC
TRBJ2-1,-,TRBV7-9,many,CASSFGGSAGNEQFF,TGTGCCAGCAGCTTCGGAGGGTCAGCTGGGAATGAGCAGTTCTTC
TRBJ2-1,-,TRBV5-1,few,CASSLQEYYNEQFF,TGCGCCAGCAGCTTACAGGAGTACTACAATGAGCAGTTCTTC
TRBJ2-7,-,TRBV10-3,-,CATSDSLEQYF,TGTGCCACCTCGGACTCGCTCGAGCAGTACTTC
TRBJ2-3,TRBD2,TRBV6-4,-,CASSLTSGRAAQYF,TGTGCCAGCAGCTTGACTAGCGGGAGGGCTGCGCAGTATTTT
TRBJ2-2,TRBD2,TRBV5-4,-,CASSWQGEGSGELFF,TGTGCCAGCAGCTGGCAAGGGGAGGGTTCCGGGGAGCTGTTTTTT
TRBJ2-5,-,TRBV5-1,few,CASSSTAVGQETQYF,TGCGCCAGCAGTTCGACAGCTGTAGGGCAAGAGACCCAGTACTTC
TRBJ1-1,TRBD1,TRBV5-1,-,CASSLGTGVSDTEAFF,TGCGCCAGCAGCTTGGGGACAGGAGTCAGTGACACTGAAGCTTTCTTT
TRBJ1-2,TRBD1,TRBV11-1,-,CASSIPGGDGYTF,TGTGCCAGCAGCATCCCAGGGGGCGACGGCTACACCTTC
TRBJ2-5,TRBD2,TRBV28,-,CASSLSPDSGGETQYF,TGTGCCAGCAGTTTAAGTCCGGACTCGGGAGGAGAGACCCAGTACTTC
TRBJ2-5,TRBD1,TRBV7-9,-,CASSFGTGHETQYF,TGTGCCAGCAGCTTCGGGACAGGGCACGAGACCCAGTACTTC
TRBJ1-1,-,TRBV4-2,-,CASSQMGQNTEAFF,TGTGCCAGCAGCCAAATGGGACAGAACACTGAAGCTTTCTTT
TRBJ2-3,-,TRBV19,-,CASSIDRGVPDTQYF,TGTGCCAGTAGTATAGACAGGGGAGTACCAGATACGCAGTATTTT
TRBJ1-2,-,TRBV19,-,CASSIYHSNNYGYTF,TGTGCCAGTAGTATATACCACAGCAATAACTATGGCTACACCTTC
TRBJ1-5,-,TRBV7-9,few,CASSPDRSNQPQHF,TGTGCCAGCAGCCCCGACAGGAGCAATCAGCCCCAGCATTTT
TRBJ1-1,-,TRBV7-3,-,CASSRGLNTEAFF,TGTGCCAGCAGCCGCGGGTTGAACACTGAAGCTTTCTTT
TRBJ2-1,TRBD1,TRBV20-1,many,CSANQGEEQFF,TGCAGTGCAAATCAGGGGGAGGAGCAGTTCTTC
TRBJ2-7,-,TRBV11-2,few,CASSLGYRTYEQYF,TGTGCCAGCAGCTTAGGGTACAGGACCTACGAGCAGTACTTC
TRBJ2-1,TRBD2,TRBV29-1,few,CSVEEGSGSSYNEQFF,TGCAGCGTTGAAGAGGGTAGCGGGAGCTCCTACAATGAGCAGTTCTTC
TRBJ1-3,TRBD1,TRBV14,-,CASRRSGQGDGNTIYF,TGTGCCAGCCGACGTTCGGGACAGGGAGATGGAAACACCATATATTTT
TRBJ1-4,-,TRBV27,-,CASRLGQANEKLFF,TGTGCCAGCAGGCTAGGACAAGCTAATGAAAAACTGTTTTTT
TRBJ2-1,TRBD2,TRBV5-1,few,CASSFRSSGQDNEQFF,TGCGCCAGCAGCTTCAGGTCTAGCGGGCAGGACAATGAGCAGTTCTTC
TRBJ1-5,-,TRBV7-9,few,CASSLGQGNQPQHF,TGTGCCAGCAGCTTAGGACAGGGCAATCAGCCCCAGCATTTT
TRBJ2-1,-,TRBV28,-,CASRDASARSYNEQFF,TGTGCCAGCAGAGATGCTAGCGCCCGCTCCTACAATGAGCAGTTCTTC
TRBJ2-7,TRBD1,TRBV13,few,CASSRQGIPYEQYF,TGTGCCAGCAGCCGACAGGGAATCCCCTACGAGCAGTACTTC
TRBJ2-3,TRBD2,TRBV30,-,CAWSRLAGQDTQYF,TGTGCCTGGAGTCGACTAGCGGGACAAGATACGCAGTATTTT
TRBJ2-2,-,TRBV30,-,CAWSGGADANTGELFF,TGTGCCTGGAGTGGTGGTGCGGATGCGAACACCGGGGAGCTGTTTTTT
TRBJ2-7,-,TRBV5-1,few,CASRPTEDYEQYF,TGCGCCAGCCGGCCCACAGAAGACTACGAGCAGTACTTC
TRBJ1-3,TRBD1,TRBV18,few,CASSPGQGGIYF,TGTGCCAGCTCACCGGGACAGGGAGGCATATATTTT
TRBJ2-5,TRBD2,TRBV15,-,CATSGGGLASETQYF,TGTGCCACCAGCGGAGGGGGACTAGCTTCAGAGACCCAGTACTTC
TRBJ2-7,TRBD1,TRBV4-1,few,CASSQVGQVTYEQYF,TGCGCCAGCAGCCAAGTTGGACAGGTTACCTACGAGCAGTACTTC
TRBJ1-1,-,TRBV2,few,CASSRDTNTEAFF,TGTGCCAGCAGTCGGGACACGAACACTGAAGCTTTCTTT
TRBJ2-7,TRBD2,TRBV7-9,few,CASSLATSGGYEQYF,TGTGCCAGCAGCTTAGCGACTAGCGGGGGATACGAGCAGTACTTC
TRBJ1-5,TRBD1,TRBV6-6,few,CASSGQGRDQPQHF,TGTGCCAGCAGTGGACAGGGACGGGACCAGCCCCAGCATTTT